The clone carrying this TCR beta chain has more than one count but fewer than ten. Its specificity is unknown. The sample originates from a study of T-cell memory formation after mild COVID-19. 5'RACE, which relied on constant-segment primers, yielded TCR alpha and TCR beta cDNA libraries carrying sample barcodes and UMIs. TCRdb re-called the 5' RACE reads with MiXCR, one entry per CDR3 protein. The profile shows a few hundred thousand distinct CDR3 sequences, around 26% of them singletons. Regarding the study as a whole: From day 15 to 85, contracting clones were balanced between CD4 and CD8, whereas later expanders leaned toward CD4+.

J was trimmed by 0 bases and V by 5 bases; bases with no gene match: 7. Germline-derived CDR1 and CDR2 are SQVTM and ANQGSEA. The CDR3 covers 14 residues. Sequences were obtained from PBMCs or a T cell subset sorted from them (not recorded which). The chain recombines TRBV29-1 with TRBJ2-7; 7 nucleotides line up with TRBD1. This TCR derives from an adult woman who had mild COVID-19 (a few samples of this study predate the infection). Cell type and time point are not known. The CDR3 sequence is CSVPGQASSYEQYF. CDR3 sequence (DNA): TGCAGCGTTCCTGGACAGGCGAGCTCCTACGAGCAGTACTTC.